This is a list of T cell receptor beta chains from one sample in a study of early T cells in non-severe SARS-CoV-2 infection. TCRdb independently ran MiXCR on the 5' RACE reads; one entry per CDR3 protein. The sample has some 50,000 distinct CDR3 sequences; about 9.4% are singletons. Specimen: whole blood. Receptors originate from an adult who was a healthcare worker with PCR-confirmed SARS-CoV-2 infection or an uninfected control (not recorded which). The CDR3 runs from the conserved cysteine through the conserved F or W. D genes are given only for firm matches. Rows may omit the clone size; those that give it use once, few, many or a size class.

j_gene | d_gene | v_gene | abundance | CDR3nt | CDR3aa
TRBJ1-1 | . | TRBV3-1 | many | TGTGCCAGCAGCCAAGCCGGGGTTGGCACTGAAGCTTTCTTT | CASSQAGVGTEAFF
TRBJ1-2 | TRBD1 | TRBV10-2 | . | TGCGCCAGCAACCCCGACAGGGTTGGCTATGGCTACACCTTC | CASNPDRVGYGYTF
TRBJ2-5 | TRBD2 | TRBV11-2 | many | TGTGCCAGCAGCTTCGTGACCGGGGGGACCAAGGAGACCCAGTACTTC | CASSFVTGGTKETQYF
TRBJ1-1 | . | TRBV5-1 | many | TGCGCCAGCAGCTTGATACGGATGAACACTGAAGCTTTCTTT | CASSLIRMNTEAFF
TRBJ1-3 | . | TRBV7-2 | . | TGTGCCAGCAGCCTACGGATTACTAGCTCTGAAAACACCATATATTTT | CASSLRITSSENTIYF
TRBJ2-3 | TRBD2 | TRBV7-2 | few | TGTGCCAGCAGCCACGGGACTAGCGGTCGCACAGATACGCAGTATTTT | CASSHGTSGRTDTQYF
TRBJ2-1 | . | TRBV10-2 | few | TGCGCCAGCAGTGCAGGGGATAATGAGCAGTTCTTC | CASSAGDNEQFF
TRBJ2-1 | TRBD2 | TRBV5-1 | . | TGCGCCAGCAGGTGGACTAGCGGTAACAATGAGCAGTTCTTC | CASRWTSGNNEQFF
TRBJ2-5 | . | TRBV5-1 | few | TGCGCCAGCAGCTCCCTTCCTGGGGAGACCCAGTACTTC | CASSSLPGETQYF
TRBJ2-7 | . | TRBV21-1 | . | TGTGCCAGCAGCAGACAGGGGGTATGTGAGCAGTACTTC | CASSRQGVCEQYF
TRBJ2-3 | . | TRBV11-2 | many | TGTGCCAGCAGCTTACCAGGGACAGATACGCAGTATTTT | CASSLPGTDTQYF
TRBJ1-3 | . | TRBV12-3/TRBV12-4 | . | TGTGCCAGCAACTTTAGGGGGGCTGAAAACACCATATATTTT | CASNFRGAENTIYF
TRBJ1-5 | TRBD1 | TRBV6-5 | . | TGTGCCAGCAGCTACTCCGGGACAGGGGGCAATCAGCCCCAGCATTTT | CASSYSGTGGNQPQHF
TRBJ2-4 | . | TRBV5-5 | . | TGTGCCAGCAGCTTGGCCATCGGCGAGGGGTACATTCAGTACTTC | CASSLAIGEGYIQYF
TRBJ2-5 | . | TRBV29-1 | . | TGCAGCGTGGGATGGATTGAGGAGACCCAGTACTTC | CSVGWIEETQYF
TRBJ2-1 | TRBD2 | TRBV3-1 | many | TGTGCCAGCAGGGACTCGACTAGCGGGAGAGCGGGTGAGCAGTTCTTC | CASRDSTSGRAGEQFF
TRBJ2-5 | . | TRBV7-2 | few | TGTGCCAGCAGCCAGCGGGCAGAAGAGACCCAGTACTTC | CASSQRAEETQYF
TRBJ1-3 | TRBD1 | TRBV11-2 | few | TGTGCCAGCAGCTTTAGACAGGGTTCTGGAAACACCATATATTTT | CASSFRQGSGNTIYF
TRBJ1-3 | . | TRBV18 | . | TGTGCCAGCTCTCCGCGGGGGCAGCGATGGAACACCATATATTTT | CASSPRGQRWNTIYF
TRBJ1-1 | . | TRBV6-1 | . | TGTGCCAGCAATATAGGGACAGAAGCTTTCTTT | CASNIGTEAFF
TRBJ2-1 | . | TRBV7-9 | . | TGTGCCAGCAGCACCCAGACAGCAGTGTGGAATGAGCAGTTCTTC | CASSTQTAVWNEQFF
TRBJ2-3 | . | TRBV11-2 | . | TGTGCCAGCAGCTTACATCCTCTCGGCACAGATACGCAGTATTTT | CASSLHPLGTDTQYF
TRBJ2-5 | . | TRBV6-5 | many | TGTGCCAGCAGTCCTACCGGGCCGGCGGAGACCCAGTACTTC | CASSPTGPAETQYF
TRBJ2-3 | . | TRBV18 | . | TGTGCCAGCTCCCAACCCTTCTCTAGCACAGATACGCAGTATTTT | CASSQPFSSTDTQYF
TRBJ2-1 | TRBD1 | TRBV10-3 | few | TGTGCCATCAGTGTATCTCGGGACAGGGCAAATGAGCAGTTCTTC | CAISVSRDRANEQFF
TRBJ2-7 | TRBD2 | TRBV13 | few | TGTGCCAGCAGCACCTTCGGGGGGGCCCTCTCCTACGAGCAGTACTTC | CASSTFGGALSYEQYF
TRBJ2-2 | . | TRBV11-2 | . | TGTGCCAGCAGCTTAGACCACACCGGGGAGCTGTTTTTT | CASSLDHTGELFF
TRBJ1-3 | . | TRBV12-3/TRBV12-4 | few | TGTGCCAGCAGTTTAGCGACTGTCTACACCATATATTTT | CASSLATVYTIYF
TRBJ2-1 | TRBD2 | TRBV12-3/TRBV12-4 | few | TGTGCCAGCAGTCGGACTAGCGGGGGGGCGTTCCAGTTCTTC | CASSRTSGGAFQFF
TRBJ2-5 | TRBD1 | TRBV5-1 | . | TGCGCCAGCAGCTCCTCCGGGACAGAAGAGACCCAGTACTTC | CASSSSGTEETQYF
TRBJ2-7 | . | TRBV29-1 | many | TGCAGCGTTACAGGACGGTCCTACGAGCAGTACTTC | CSVTGRSYEQYF
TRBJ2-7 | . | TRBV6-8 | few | TGTGCCAGCCGTGGGGGGAACCACGAGCAGTACTTC | CASRGGNHEQYF
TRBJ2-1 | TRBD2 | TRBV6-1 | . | TGTGCCAGCAGACCTTCCCGGACTAGCGGGGACAATGAGCAGTTCTTC | CASRPSRTSGDNEQFF
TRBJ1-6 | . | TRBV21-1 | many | . | CASSSQNAKTVEIHPSTF
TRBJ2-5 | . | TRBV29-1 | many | TGCAGCGTCGCCCAGGGCAATCCAAGGACCCAGTACTTC | CSVAQGNPRTQYF
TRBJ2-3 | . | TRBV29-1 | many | TGCAGCGTTGGGGCCCCCCGGGATACGCAGTATTTT | CSVGAPRDTQYF
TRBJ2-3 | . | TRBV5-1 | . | TGCGCCAGCGGGTCCGATACGCAGTATTTT | CASGSDTQYF